The rows below give T cell receptor beta chains drawn from one sample of a study of cytomegalovirus exposure and HLA in healthy donors. The assay was immunoSEQ multiplex PCR, and TCRdb's table has in-frame clones only and misses some. The profile shows 150,000 to 200,000 clones, over 70% of them singletons. The source material was PBMCs. The receptors derive from a female donor in good health and CMV-seronegative. The CDR3 runs from the conserved cysteine through the conserved F or W. Each record gives: clone size, J gene, V gene, D gene, CDR3 DNA, CDR3 protein. A D gene is named only where the DNA matches it firmly. Not all rows give a size; the values are once, few, many and, for expanded clones, a class.

once,TRBJ2-5,TRBV7-3,.,TGTGCCAGCAGCTTGTCAGGGATTTTCCAAGAGACCCAGTACTTC,CASSLSGIFQETQYF
.,TRBJ2-1,TRBV2,TRBD2,TGTGCCAGCAGTGAGGGGAGGGGTGAGCAGTTCTTC,CASSEGRGEQFF
.,TRBJ2-7,TRBV19,.,TGTGCCAGTAGGACAGGGAGGAGCTCCTACGAGCAGTACTTC,CASRTGRSSYEQYF
once,TRBJ1-2,TRBV14,TRBD1,TGTGCCAGCAGCGCCCGACAGGGACCTAACTATGGCTACACCTTC,CASSARQGPNYGYTF
few,TRBJ1-2,TRBV7-2,TRBD1,TGTGCCAGCAGCCCCAGACAGGGGATCTATGGCTACACCTTC,CASSPRQGIYGYTF
.,TRBJ1-4,TRBV4-1,.,TGCGCCAGCTCGCGCACCTCAGGGGCAACTAATGAAAAACTGTTTTTT,CASSRTSGATNEKLFF
.,TRBJ2-7,TRBV7-2,.,TGTGCCAGCAGCTTAGTCGCTAGCGCCTACGAGCAGTACTTC,CASSLVASAYEQYF
.,TRBJ1-4,TRBV25-1,.,TGTGCCAGCAGTGTCTCCGGAGAGCGCGCTGGTGAAAAACTGTTTTTT,CASSVSGERAGEKLFF
.,TRBJ2-5,TRBV18,TRBD2,TGTGCCAGCTCCCCAACTAGCGGCCAAGAGACCCAGTACTTC,CASSPTSGQETQYF
.,TRBJ1-6,TRBV9,TRBD1,TGTGCCAGCAGCGTAGCAGCGGACAGGGGCGATTATAATTCACCCCTCCACTTT,CASSVAADRGDYNSPLHF
.,TRBJ2-1,TRBV15,TRBD2,TGTGCCACCAGCAGGTCGGCGGGGGAAGGCCTTTCTGGGCAGTTCTTC,CATSRSAGEGLSGQFF
.,TRBJ2-5,TRBV30,TRBD1,TGTGCCTGGAGTGGTACCCCAGGGGGAGAGACCCAGTACTTC,CAWSGTPGGETQYF
.,TRBJ1-1,TRBV7-8,.,TGTGCCAGCAGTCCGGGACACAGGAGCAACACTGAAGCTTTCTTT,CASSPGHRSNTEAFF
.,TRBJ1-5,TRBV19,.,TGTGCCAGTTGCCTCGGACACCCCAGCAATCAGCCCCAGCATTTT,CASCLGHPSNQPQHF
few,TRBJ1-4,TRBV28,.,TGTGCCACCCTAGCCGGGGGTAATGAAAAACTGTTTTTT,CATLAGGNEKLFF
.,TRBJ1-6,TRBV6-5,TRBD1,TGTGCCAGCTGTGGACAGGGGCTGAATTCACCCCTCCACTTT,CASCGQGLNSPLHF
.,TRBJ2-7,TRBV6-5,TRBD2,TGTGCCAGCAGTTGGGAGCGGGGGTCCTACGAGCAGTACTTC,CASSWERGSYEQYF
.,TRBJ1-3,TRBV19,.,TGTGCCAGTAGTATACAGGGGATCTCTGGAAACACCATATATTTT,CASSIQGISGNTIYF
.,TRBJ2-1,TRBV9,TRBD2,TGTGCCAGCAGCGTATTAACTAGCGGAGTCAACAATGAGCAGTTCTTC,CASSVLTSGVNNEQFF
.,TRBJ2-7,TRBV6-1,.,TGTGCCAGCAGTGAAGGCGACACCGGGATCCGAACCTACGAGCAGTACTTC,CASSEGDTGIRTYEQYF
.,TRBJ1-1,TRBV5-8,TRBD1,TGTGCCAGCAGCCAGGGACAGCCGAACACTGAAGCTTTCTTT,CASSQGQPNTEAFF
.,TRBJ2-1,TRBV27,.,TGTGCCAGCAGAACAATCGGGACAAACCCCTACAATGAGCAGTTCTTC,CASRTIGTNPYNEQFF
.,TRBJ2-3,TRBV28,TRBD2,TGTGCCAGCAGTCCCCCAACTAGCGGGAGAGTCACAGATACGCAGTATTTT,CASSPPTSGRVTDTQYF
.,TRBJ2-1,TRBV15,TRBD2,TGTGCCACCAGCAGGGGACTAGCGGGAGGGAATGAGCAGTTCTTC,CATSRGLAGGNEQFF
.,TRBJ1-3,TRBV25-1,TRBD1,TGTGCCAGCAGTGATCAGGGGGCATACTCTGGAAACACCATATATTTT,CASSDQGAYSGNTIYF
.,TRBJ1-1,TRBV7-2,.,TGTGCCAGCAGCCTAGGGCCGGGGGGGACTGAAGCTTTCTTT,CASSLGPGGTEAFF
.,TRBJ1-5,TRBV7-9,TRBD1,TGTGCCAGCAGCTCCGGGACAGGGAATAGGAATCAGCCCCAGCATTTT,CASSSGTGNRNQPQHF
.,TRBJ2-7,TRBV27,.,TGTGCCAGCAGTTTGTGGCGAGGGCCCTACGAGCAGTACTTC,CASSLWRGPYEQYF
few,TRBJ1-3,TRBV2,.,TGTGCCAGCAGTGAGGTGGACAGTTCTGGAAACACCATATATTTT,CASSEVDSSGNTIYF
once,TRBJ1-5,TRBV7-9,.,TGTGCCAGCAGTCGAAGTGACAGCCCCAGTACCCAGCATTTT,CASSRSDSPSTQHF
.,TRBJ1-1,TRBV6-6,.,TGTGCCAGCAGTACCCCGAGCAGGGGTGGGGGAACTGAAGCTTTCTTT,CASSTPSRGGGTEAFF
.,TRBJ1-4,TRBV6-1,.,TGTGCCAGCAGTGAAGCGAGGGGGACTGAAAAACTGTTTTTT,CASSEARGTEKLFF
.,TRBJ2-7,TRBV11-2,TRBD1,TGTGCCAGCAGCGCGTTCCTAGAGGGGGCGCACTACGAGCAGTACTTC,CASSAFLEGAHYEQYF
.,TRBJ2-3,TRBV5-1,.,TGCGCCAGCAGCCCCGGATGGAGGGCAGATACGCAGTATTTT,CASSPGWRADTQYF
.,TRBJ2-1,TRBV11-2,.,TGTGCCAGCAGCTCAGGGTACAATGAGCAGTTCTTC,CASSSGYNEQFF
.,TRBJ2-3,TRBV6-5,TRBD2,TGTGCCAGCAGTTCCGGGACTAGTGTTTTGGCAGATACGCAGTATTTT,CASSSGTSVLADTQYF
.,TRBJ2-7,TRBV7-9,.,TGTGCCAGCAGCTTAGATGGCGGTACCTCCTACGAGCAGTACTTC,CASSLDGGTSYEQYF
few,TRBJ2-3,TRBV5-4,TRBD2,TGTGCCAGCAGCTTGGGCGGGAGTAGCACAGATACGCAGTATTTT,CASSLGGSSTDTQYF
few,TRBJ1-3,TRBV5-6,.,TGTGCCAGCAGCTCAATGCGTTTTACGGCTGGAAACACCATATATTTT,CASSSMRFTAGNTIYF
few,TRBJ2-1,TRBV5-6,TRBD2,TGTGCCAGCAGCCCGGGACTAGCGGAAGACGTCTATGAGCAGTTCTTC,CASSPGLAEDVYEQFF
.,TRBJ2-1,TRBV18,.,TGTGCCAGCTCACCATTCACTGACGCTAGCGATGAGCAGTTCTTC,CASSPFTDASDEQFF
.,TRBJ2-3,TRBV7-8,TRBD2,TGTGCCAGCAGCCCCAGGACCGGGAGGGGAGATACGCAGTATTTT,CASSPRTGRGDTQYF
.,TRBJ1-5,TRBV5-1,TRBD1,TGCGCCAGCTCCACTCTTCCCGGGACAGGGGGCGCACAGCCCCAGCATTTT,CASSTLPGTGGAQPQHF
.,TRBJ1-1,TRBV30,.,TGTGCCTGGAGTGTTGGACAGTTGATGAACACTGAAGCTTTCTTT,CAWSVGQLMNTEAFF
few,TRBJ1-2,TRBV5-1,TRBD1,TGCGCCAGCAGCGCACCTGGGACAGGGGAACATGGCTACACCTTC,CASSAPGTGEHGYTF
.,TRBJ1-5,TRBV19,TRBD1,TGTGCCATCTCGGACAGGAGCAATCAGCCCCAGCACTTT,CAISDRSNQPQHF
once,TRBJ2-3,TRBV4-1,.,TGCGCCAGCAGCCAACAGGGGACCACAGATACGCAGTATTTT,CASSQQGTTDTQYF
.,TRBJ1-1,TRBV15,.,TGTGCCACCCGGCGGCAGGGAAACACTGAAGCTTTCTTT,CATRRQGNTEAFF
.,TRBJ1-1,TRBV11-2,TRBD1,TGTGCCAGCAGCACCTGGGACAGGGGAAGGAGCACTGAAGCTTTCTTT,CASSTWDRGRSTEAFF
.,TRBJ2-1,TRBV21-1,.,TGTGCCAGCAGTCGGACAGGGGACCCCCTCAATGAGCAGTTCTTC,CASSRTGDPLNEQFF
.,TRBJ2-1,TRBV5-3,TRBD2,TGTGCCAGAAGCTTGACTAGCGAGCACAATGAGCAGTTCTTC,CARSLTSEHNEQFF
.,TRBJ2-1,TRBV19,TRBD2,TGTGCCAGTAGTATACTAGCGGGAGCCTCCTACAATGAGCAGTTCTTC,CASSILAGASYNEQFF
few,TRBJ1-5,TRBV27,.,TGTGCCAGCAGTTTCAGGGCTCTCAATCAGCCCCAGCATTTT,CASSFRALNQPQHF
.,TRBJ1-1,TRBV7-8,TRBD1,TGTGCCAGCAGCTTAGACAGGGGGCGGGGTGAAGCTTTCTTT,CASSLDRGRGEAFF
few,TRBJ1-4,TRBV5-1,.,TGCGCCAGCAAACTATCAACTAATGAAAAACTGTTTTTT,CASKLSTNEKLFF
.,TRBJ2-3,TRBV7-2,.,TGTGCCAGCAGACCACTCGGACAGAGCACAGATACGCAGTATTTT,CASRPLGQSTDTQYF
.,TRBJ1-2,TRBV7-8,.,TGTGCCAGCAGCTTAGAGCCCAGGGGTAAAGATGGCTACACCTTC,CASSLEPRGKDGYTF
.,TRBJ1-2,TRBV6-5,.,TGTGCCAGCAGTTACTCGCAGGCGGGCTATGGCTACACCTTC,CASSYSQAGYGYTF
.,TRBJ2-7,TRBV15,.,TGTGCCACCAGCAGCTTGGCCGGGGTAATAAAATACGAGCAGTACTTC,CATSSLAGVIKYEQYF
.,TRBJ1-4,TRBV7-9,TRBD1,TGTGCCAGCAGCCGACTACAACAGGGGGCGCAGGAAAAACTGTTTTTT,CASSRLQQGAQEKLFF